The rows below give T cell receptor beta chains drawn from one sample of a study of T cell changes during pregnancy in multiple sclerosis. TCRdb's copy holds only in-frame clones and misses some; the assay was immunoSEQ multiplex PCR. Here the sample spans 30,000 or so clones, 89% being singletons. The sequences come from CD8+ T cells from peripheral blood mononuclear cells, collected in the second trimester of pregnancy. The receptor set was obtained from a female donor with multiple sclerosis, enrolled in a pregnancy study. Each CDR3 is given with its conserved first and last residue. A D gene is named only where the DNA matches it firmly. Not all rows give a size; the values are once, few, many and, for expanded clones, a class.

clone_size j_call v_call d_call cdr3_aa cdr3_nt
. TRBJ2-3 TRBV9 . CASTDPAGRTTDTQYF TGTGCCAGCACCGACCCAGCGGGCCGCACCACAGATACGCAGTATTTT
. TRBJ1-1 TRBV7-6 TRBD1 CASSAQGATEAFF TGTGCCAGCAGCGCCCAGGGGGCCACTGAAGCTTTCTTT
. TRBJ1-5 TRBV2 TRBD1 CASSEWTGENQPQHF TGTGCCAGCAGTGAATGGACAGGTGAAAATCAGCCCCAGCATTTT
. TRBJ2-7 TRBV28 TRBD1 CASSLYNRDRVHEQYF TGTGCCAGCAGTCTGTACAACCGGGACAGGGTCCACGAGCAGTACTTC
. TRBJ2-5 TRBV6-1 TRBD2 CASSGLAGGQETQYF TGTGCCAGCAGTGGACTAGCGGGGGGGCAAGAGACCCAGTACTTC
medium-sized TRBJ1-1 TRBV19 . CASSPLQGGTEAFF TGTGCCAGTAGTCCCCTACAGGGAGGGACTGAAGCTTTCTTT
. TRBJ2-3 TRBV27 TRBD2 CASSPSGARPDTQYF TGTGCCAGCAGTCCTAGCGGGGCCAGGCCCGATACGCAGTATTTT
. TRBJ1-5 TRBV27 . CASSYQGRNQPQHF TGTGCCAGTTCCTATCAGGGGCGCAATCAGCCCCAGCATTTT
. TRBJ2-3 TRBV19 . CASSRFTDSSTDTQYF TGTGCCAGTAGTCGTTTTACTGATAGTAGCACAGATACGCAGTATTTT
. TRBJ1-6 TRBV5-1 . CASSARAPNSPLHF TGCGCCAGCAGCGCCAGGGCTCCTAATTCACCCCTCCACTTT
. TRBJ2-1 TRBV2 . CASSEEGGPYNEQFF TGTGCCAGCAGTGAAGAGGGGGGGCCCTACAATGAGCAGTTCTTC
. TRBJ1-2 TRBV9 TRBD1 CASSVGTEYGYTF TGTGCCAGCAGCGTCGGGACAGAGTATGGCTACACCTTC
. TRBJ2-5 TRBV2 . CASSIPDGRETQYF TGTGCCAGCAGTATTCCAGATGGGCGAGAGACCCAGTACTTC
once TRBJ1-1 TRBV7-8 . CASLGGFRTRMNTEAFF TGTGCCAGCTTGGGGGGGTTTCGGACTAGAATGAACACTGAAGCTTTCTTT
. TRBJ2-1 TRBV5-5 . CASNEPGEHNEQFF TGTGCCAGCAACGAACCGGGGGAACACAATGAGCAGTTCTTC
. TRBJ2-2 TRBV4-1 TRBD2 CASSQGAGAVTGELFF TGCGCCAGCAGCCAAGGCGCGGGAGCGGTCACCGGGGAGCTGTTTTTT
. TRBJ2-5 TRBV5-4 . CASSLKGDYPETQYF TGTGCCAGCAGCTTGAAGGGCGACTACCCGGAGACCCAGTACTTC
. TRBJ1-1 TRBV2 . CASSARFEAFF TGTGCCAGCAGTGCCAGGTTCGAAGCTTTCTTT
. TRBJ2-3 TRBV27 TRBD2 CASSTPAGGGTDTQYF TGTGCCAGCAGTACCCCAGCGGGAGGAGGCACAGATACGCAGTATTTT
. TRBJ1-2 TRBV5-1 TRBD1 CASSPRGRDRGRDGYTF TGCGCCAGCAGCCCCCGGGGGCGGGACAGGGGGCGCGATGGCTACACCTTC
. TRBJ2-7 TRBV6-1 . CASRSLSPYEQYF TGTGCCAGCAGAAGTCTGAGCCCCTACGAGCAGTACTTC
once TRBJ1-1 TRBV15 TRBD1 CATSRRGQGVKTFF TGTGCCACCAGCAGAAGAGGACAGGGGGTTAAGACTTTCTTT
. TRBJ2-3 TRBV5-6 . CASTAGGGDTQYF TGTGCCAGCACTGCCGGGGGAGGAGATACGCAGTATTTT
few TRBJ1-1 TRBV7-9 . CASSFDSNTEAFF TGTGCCAGCAGCTTCGACTCGAACACTGAAGCTTTCTTT
. TRBJ2-7 TRBV5-8 . CASSSGEYGRSYEQYF TGTGCCAGCAGCTCTGGGGAGTATGGCAGAAGCTACGAGCAGTACTTC
. TRBJ2-1 TRBV2 TRBD2 CASRSGSSYNEQFF TGTGCCAGCAGGAGCGGGAGCTCCTACAATGAGCAGTTCTTC
once TRBJ1-3 TRBV15 TRBD1 CATSTDRGQGNTIYF TGTGCCACCAGCACGGACAGGGGGCAAGGAAACACCATATATTTT
. TRBJ2-5 TRBV5-1 . CASSLRGPNQETQYF TGCGCCAGCAGCTTGAGGGGTCCGAACCAAGAGACCCAGTACTTC
. TRBJ2-7 TRBV2 TRBD1 CASRLPPGQGTYEQYF TGTGCCAGCAGACTACCCCCGGGACAGGGGACCTACGAGCAGTACTTC
. TRBJ1-5 TRBV5-1 . CASKEGENSNQPQHF TGCGCCAGCAAAGAGGGAGAGAATAGCAATCAGCCCCAGCATTTT
. TRBJ2-1 TRBV5-4 . CASSLNREEQFF TGTGCCAGCAGCTTGAACCGAGAGGAGCAGTTCTTC
. TRBJ1-3 TRBV10-3 . CAMGDSSGNTIYF TGTGCCATGGGAGATAGCTCTGGAAACACCATATATTTT
. TRBJ1-1 TRBV7-9 TRBD1 CASSLWGQGPTEAFF TGTGCCAGCAGCCTCTGGGGACAGGGGCCCACTGAAGCTTTCTTT
. TRBJ1-1 TRBV6-6 . CASSYSVTGTEAFF TGTGCCAGCAGTTACTCGGTTACGGGCACTGAAGCTTTCTTT
once TRBJ1-5 TRBV21-1 . CASSLSRQGAGYNQPQHF TGTGCCAGCAGTTTAAGCCGACAGGGGGCAGGGTACAATCAGCCCCAGCATTTT
. TRBJ2-2 TRBV5-5 TRBD1 CASSLRPPGQGATGELFF TGTGCCAGCAGCCTACGTCCACCGGGACAGGGGGCGACCGGGGAGCTGTTTTTT
. TRBJ1-5 TRBV27 . CASSLHRVEKPQHF TGTGCCAGCAGTTTACACAGGGTTGAAAAGCCCCAGCATTTT
. TRBJ2-7 TRBV13 TRBD1 CASSTTGGSYEQYF TGTGCCAGCAGCACGACAGGGGGCTCCTACGAGCAGTACTTC
. TRBJ2-5 TRBV27 TRBD1 CASSLLGGVQETQYF TGTGCCAGCAGTTTACTAGGGGGCGTTCAGGAGACCCAGTACTTC
. TRBJ1-5 TRBV7-9 . CASSFSSAGNQPQHF TGTGCCAGCAGCTTTTCCTCCGCGGGGAATCAGCCCCAGCATTTT
. TRBJ2-3 TRBV4-1 TRBD2 CASSRYIGLARLVPSTDTQYF TGCGCCAGCAGCCGGTATATAGGACTAGCGAGACTAGTCCCAAGCACAGATACGCAGTATTTT
. TRBJ2-1 TRBV28 TRBD2 CASSFGLASGEQFF TGTGCCAGCAGTTTCGGACTAGCGAGCGGCGAGCAGTTCTTC
. TRBJ2-7 TRBV29-1 TRBD1 CSVRTGGAYEQYF TGCAGCGTCCGGACAGGGGGCGCGTACGAGCAGTACTTC
. TRBJ2-2 TRBV6-5 . CASSFAVPGELFF TGTGCCAGCAGTTTCGCGGTACCCGGGGAGCTGTTTTTT
. TRBJ1-2 TRBV9 TRBD1 CASSLGVGQGGGGYTF TGTGCCAGCAGCCTGGGTGTGGGACAGGGGGGCGGAGGCTACACCTTC
. TRBJ2-7 TRBV19 TRBD1 CATRTGPEQYF TGTGCCACGAGGACAGGGCCCGAGCAGTACTTC
. TRBJ1-5 TRBV12-5 TRBD1 CASGLDPTGYGNQPQHF TGTGCTAGTGGTTTGGACCCGACAGGGTACGGCAATCAGCCCCAGCATTTT
. TRBJ2-1 TRBV7-9 . CASSPDTGTPTNEQFF TGTGCCAGCAGCCCAGACACCGGGACTCCCACCAATGAGCAGTTCTTC
. TRBJ2-3 TRBV25-1 . CASSEYGLADTQYF TGTGCCAGCAGTGAATATGGGCTGGCGGATACGCAGTATTTT
once TRBJ1-1 TRBV15 . CATSGETGMNTEAFF TGTGCCACCAGCGGAGAAACAGGGATGAACACTGAAGCTTTCTTT
. TRBJ1-4 TRBV30 TRBD1 CAWSLPGQNNEKLFF TGTGCCTGGAGTTTACCGGGACAGAATAATGAAAAACTGTTTTTT